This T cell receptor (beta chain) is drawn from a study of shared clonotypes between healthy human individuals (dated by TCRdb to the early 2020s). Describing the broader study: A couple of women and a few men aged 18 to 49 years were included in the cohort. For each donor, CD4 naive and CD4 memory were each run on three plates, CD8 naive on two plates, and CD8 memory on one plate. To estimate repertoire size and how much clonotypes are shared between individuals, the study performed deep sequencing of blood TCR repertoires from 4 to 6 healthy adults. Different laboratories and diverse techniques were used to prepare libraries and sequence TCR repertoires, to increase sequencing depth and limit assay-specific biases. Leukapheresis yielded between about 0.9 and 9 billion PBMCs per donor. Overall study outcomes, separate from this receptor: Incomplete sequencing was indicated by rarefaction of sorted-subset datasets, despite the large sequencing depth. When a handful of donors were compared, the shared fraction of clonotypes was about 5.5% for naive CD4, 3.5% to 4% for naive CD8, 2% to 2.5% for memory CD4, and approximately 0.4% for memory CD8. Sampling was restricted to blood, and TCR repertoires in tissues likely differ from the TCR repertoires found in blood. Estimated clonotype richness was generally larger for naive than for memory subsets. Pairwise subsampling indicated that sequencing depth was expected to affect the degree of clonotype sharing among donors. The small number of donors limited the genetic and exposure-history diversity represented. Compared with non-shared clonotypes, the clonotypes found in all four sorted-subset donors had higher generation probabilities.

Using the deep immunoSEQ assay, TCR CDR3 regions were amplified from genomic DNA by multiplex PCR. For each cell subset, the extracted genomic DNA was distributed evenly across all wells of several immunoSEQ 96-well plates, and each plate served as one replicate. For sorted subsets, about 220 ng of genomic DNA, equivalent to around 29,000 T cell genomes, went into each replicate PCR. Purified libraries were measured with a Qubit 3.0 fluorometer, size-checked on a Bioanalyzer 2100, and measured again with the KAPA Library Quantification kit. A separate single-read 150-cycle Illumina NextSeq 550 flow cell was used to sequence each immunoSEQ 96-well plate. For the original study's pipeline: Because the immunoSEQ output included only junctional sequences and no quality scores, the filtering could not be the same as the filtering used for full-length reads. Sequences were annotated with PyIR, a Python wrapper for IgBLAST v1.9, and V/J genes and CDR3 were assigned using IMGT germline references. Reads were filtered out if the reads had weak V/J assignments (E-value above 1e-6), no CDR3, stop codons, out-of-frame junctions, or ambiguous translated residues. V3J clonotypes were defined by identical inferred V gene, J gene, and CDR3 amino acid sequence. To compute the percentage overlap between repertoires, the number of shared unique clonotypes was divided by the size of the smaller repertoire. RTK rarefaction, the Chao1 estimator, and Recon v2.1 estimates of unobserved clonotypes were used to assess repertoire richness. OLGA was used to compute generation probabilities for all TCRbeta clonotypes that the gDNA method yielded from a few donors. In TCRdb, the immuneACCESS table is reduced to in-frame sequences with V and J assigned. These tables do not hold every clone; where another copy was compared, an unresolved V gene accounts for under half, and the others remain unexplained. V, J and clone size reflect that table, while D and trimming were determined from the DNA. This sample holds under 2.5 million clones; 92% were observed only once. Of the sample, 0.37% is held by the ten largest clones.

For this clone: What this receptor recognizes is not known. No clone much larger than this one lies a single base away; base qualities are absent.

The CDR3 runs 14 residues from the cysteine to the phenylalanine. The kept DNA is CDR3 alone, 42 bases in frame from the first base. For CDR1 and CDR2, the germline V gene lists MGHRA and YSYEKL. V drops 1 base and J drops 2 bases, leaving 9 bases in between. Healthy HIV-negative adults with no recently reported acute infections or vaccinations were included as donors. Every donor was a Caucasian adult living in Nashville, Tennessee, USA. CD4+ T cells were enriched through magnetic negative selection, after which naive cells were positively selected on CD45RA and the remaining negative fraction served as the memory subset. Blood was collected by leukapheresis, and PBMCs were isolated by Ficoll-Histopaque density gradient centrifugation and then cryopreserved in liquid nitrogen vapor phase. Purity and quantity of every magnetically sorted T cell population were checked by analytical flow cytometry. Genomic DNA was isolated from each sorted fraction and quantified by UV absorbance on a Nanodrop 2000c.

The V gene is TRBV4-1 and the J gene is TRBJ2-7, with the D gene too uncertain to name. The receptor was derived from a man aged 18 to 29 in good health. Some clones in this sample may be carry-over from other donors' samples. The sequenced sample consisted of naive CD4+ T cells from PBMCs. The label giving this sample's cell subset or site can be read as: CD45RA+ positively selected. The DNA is TGCGCCAGCAGCCAAGCCCCCTTGCCCTACGAGCAGTACTTC. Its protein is CASSQAPLPYEQYF.